The 3 T cell receptor beta chains reported below all come from one sample, sequenced in a study of cytomegalovirus exposure and HLA in healthy donors. PCR employed 60 Vbeta and 13 Jbeta primers. Clones were read by immunoSEQ multiplex PCR, and TCRdb kept only the in-frame ones, dropping some. The sample comprises about 120,000 clones, about 80% of which are singletons, and approximately 31% rests with the top ten. The sample was PBMCs. The receptors were gathered from a man aged 55 to 70 in good health and CMV-seropositive.

V gene TRBV27 combines with J gene TRBJ1-1, with 9 bases that match TRBD1. The junction had 8 bases not matched to a gene; V was cut back by 7 bases and J by 11 bases. Germline V gene sequence: CDR1 MNHEY, CDR2 SMNVEV (reference sequence). The CDR3 extends over 12 amino acids. DNA for the CDR3: TGTGCCAGCAATACCGGGACAGGGATCGCTTTCTTT. Its protein is CASNTGTGIAFF.

The chain employs TRBV11-2 and TRBJ1-3, with a weak D call TRBD1 (5 bases). Germline V gives CDR1 SGHAT, CDR2 FQNNGV. The CDR3 runs 17 residues. V lost 1 base and J lost 0, with 13 bases in between. CDR3 in DNA: TGTGCCAGCAGCTTAGTGGCCGGGACTTACTCTGGAAACACCATATATTTT. Protein: CASSLVAGTYSGNTIYF.

This clone has more than one count but fewer than ten. V gene TRBV18 combines with J gene TRBJ2-2; 7 bases fit TRBD1. The CDR3 is made up of 15 amino acids. V shed 3 bases, J shed 5 bases, and the junction held 6 bases outside the gene matches. CDR1 and CDR2 (germline): KGHSH, LQKENI. The CDR3, as DNA: TGTGCCAGCTCACCGGCGACAGGGTCGACCGGGGAGCTGTTTTTT. Encoded protein: CASSPATGSTGELFF.